The source of this TCR beta chain is a study of shared clonotypes between healthy human individuals. Libraries were prepared by immunoSEQ multiplex PCR; TCRdb keeps only in-frame clonotypes and omits some of them. Here the sample spans approximately 720,000 clones, approximately 79% being singletons. This clone was counted ten times or more. This sample includes further DNA sequences coding for the same CDR3. Germline V CDR1 and CDR2: MDHEN, SYDVKM. The CDR3 sequence is 15 residues long. J gave up 4 bases and V 2 bases, and 8 bases lay outside the gene matches. This sequence was found in a woman aged 25 to 39 in good health. Specimen: memory CD4+ T cells sorted from blood. Subset reported: CD45RA-negative fraction. The J gene is TRBJ2-7, the V gene TRBV28; TRBD2 matches 7 bases. The CDR3 nucleotides are TGTGCCAGCAGTTTAAACGGTTGGCGGGGGTACGAGCAGTACTTC. Amino acid sequence: CASSLNGWRGYEQYF.